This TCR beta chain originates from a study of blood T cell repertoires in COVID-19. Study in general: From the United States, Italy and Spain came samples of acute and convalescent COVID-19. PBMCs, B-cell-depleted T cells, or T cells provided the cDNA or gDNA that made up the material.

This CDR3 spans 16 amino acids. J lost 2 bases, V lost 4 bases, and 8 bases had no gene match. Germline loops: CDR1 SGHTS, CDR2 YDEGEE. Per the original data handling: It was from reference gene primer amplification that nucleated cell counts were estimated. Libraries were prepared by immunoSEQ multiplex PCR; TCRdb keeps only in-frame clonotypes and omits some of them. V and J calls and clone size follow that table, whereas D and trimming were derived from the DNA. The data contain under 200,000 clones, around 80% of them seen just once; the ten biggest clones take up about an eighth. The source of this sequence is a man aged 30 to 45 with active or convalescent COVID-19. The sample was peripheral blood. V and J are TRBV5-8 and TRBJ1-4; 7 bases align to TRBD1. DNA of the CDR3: TGTGCCAGCAGCCTCACCGGGACAGCTACTAATGAAAAACTGTTTTTT. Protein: CASSLTGTATNEKLFF.